This TCR beta chain was observed in a study (TCRdb year 2016). Turning to the overall study: The origins of HIV persistence were investigated in individuals who naturally controlled HIV infection.

By its share of the sample, this clonotype is medium-sized (0.01 to 0.1%). Its antigen is not yet known. Per-base qualities were not stored, and no clone one base away is much larger. The protocol used for the library was 5' RACE. For sequencing, an Illumina HiSeq 2000 was employed. TCRdb took the public reads, trimmed them with fastp at Q25, ran MiXCR for clone calling and kept in-frame beta chains. Every entry covers one CDR3 protein and lists the most common genes and DNA from its rows. This sample is represented by 2,500 to 3,000 distinct CDR3 sequences; around 7% of them were singletons. The ten biggest clones cover around 6% of the sample. The sequence was obtained from a female donor with HIV. Material for sequencing was total memory T cells from blood PBMCs. The meaning of the sample's cell subset or site label: transitional memory CD4+ T cells.

The CDR3: CASRGDRYEQYV. The nucleotides are TGCGCCAGCAGAGGGGACCGATACGAGCAGTACGTC. This chain joins TRBV10-2 to TRBJ2-7; the D gene could be either TRBD1 or TRBD2, each agreeing at 5 bases. The CDR3, cysteine through valine, is 12 amino acids long. The entry retains the CDR3 DNA only, 36 bases that are in frame from base 1. V drops 6 bases and J drops 4 bases, leaving 10 bases in between. CDR1 and CDR2 were assigned from the germline V gene as WSHSY and SAAADI.